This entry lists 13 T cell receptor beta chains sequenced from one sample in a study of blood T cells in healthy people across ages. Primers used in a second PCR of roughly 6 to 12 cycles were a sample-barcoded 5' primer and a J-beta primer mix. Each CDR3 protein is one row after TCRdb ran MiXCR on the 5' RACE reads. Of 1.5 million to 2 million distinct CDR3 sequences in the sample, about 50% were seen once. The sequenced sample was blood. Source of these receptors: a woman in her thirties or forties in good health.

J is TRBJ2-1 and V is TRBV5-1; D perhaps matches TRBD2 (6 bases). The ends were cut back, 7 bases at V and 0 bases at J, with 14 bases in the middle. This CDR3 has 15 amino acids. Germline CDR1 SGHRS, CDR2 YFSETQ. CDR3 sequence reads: CASSSGVGSYNEQFF. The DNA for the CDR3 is TGCGCCAGCTCCTCGGGGGTCGGCTCCTACAATGAGCAGTTCTTC.

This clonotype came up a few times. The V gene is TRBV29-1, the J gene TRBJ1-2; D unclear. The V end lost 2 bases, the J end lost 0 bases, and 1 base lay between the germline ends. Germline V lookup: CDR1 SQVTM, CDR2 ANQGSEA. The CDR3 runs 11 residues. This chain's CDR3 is CSVETNYGYTF. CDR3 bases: TGCAGCGTTGAAACTAACTATGGCTACACCTTC.

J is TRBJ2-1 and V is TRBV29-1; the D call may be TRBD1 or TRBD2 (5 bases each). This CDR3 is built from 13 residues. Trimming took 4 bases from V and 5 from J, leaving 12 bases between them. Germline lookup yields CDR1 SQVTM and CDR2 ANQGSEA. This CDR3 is CSVGGLAHNEQFF. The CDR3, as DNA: TGCAGCGTTGGGGGCCTAGCCCACAATGAGCAGTTCTTC.

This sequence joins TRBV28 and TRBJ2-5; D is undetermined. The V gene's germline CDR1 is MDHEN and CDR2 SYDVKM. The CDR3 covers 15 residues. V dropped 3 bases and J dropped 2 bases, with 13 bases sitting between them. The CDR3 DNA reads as TGTGCCAGCAGTTTGTGGGCCCCCCATCAAGAGACCCAGTACTTC. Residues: CASSLWAPHQETQYF.

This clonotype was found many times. The CDR3 DNA sequence: TGCGCCAGCTCCGGAGCACCTCAAGAGACCCAGTACTTC. Amino acid sequence: CASSGAPQETQYF. The J gene is TRBJ2-5, the V gene TRBV5-1; D gene uncertain. CDR3 length equals 13 residues. From germline, CDR1 is SGHRS and CDR2 YFSETQ. The V gene lost 7 bases and the J gene lost 2 bases, with 12 bases spanning the gap.

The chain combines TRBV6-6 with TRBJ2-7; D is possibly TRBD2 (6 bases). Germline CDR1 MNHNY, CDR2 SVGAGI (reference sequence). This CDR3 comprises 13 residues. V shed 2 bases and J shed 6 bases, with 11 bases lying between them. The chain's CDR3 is CASSYPVGGEQYF. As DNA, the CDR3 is TGTGCCAGCAGTTACCCCGTGGGGGGCGAGCAGTACTTC.

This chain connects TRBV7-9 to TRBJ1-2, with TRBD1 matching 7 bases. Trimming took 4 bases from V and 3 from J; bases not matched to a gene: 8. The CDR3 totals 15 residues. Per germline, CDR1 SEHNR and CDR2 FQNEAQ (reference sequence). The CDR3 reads CASSYPADRDYGYTF. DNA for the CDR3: TGTGCCAGCAGCTACCCTGCCGACAGGGACTATGGCTACACCTTC.

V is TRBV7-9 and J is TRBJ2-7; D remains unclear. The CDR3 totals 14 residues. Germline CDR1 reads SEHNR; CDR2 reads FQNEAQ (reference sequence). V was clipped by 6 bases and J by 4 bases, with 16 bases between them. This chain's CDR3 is CASSSGLSPYEQYF. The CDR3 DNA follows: TGTGCCAGCAGTTCGGGCCTCTCCCCTTACGAGCAGTACTTC.

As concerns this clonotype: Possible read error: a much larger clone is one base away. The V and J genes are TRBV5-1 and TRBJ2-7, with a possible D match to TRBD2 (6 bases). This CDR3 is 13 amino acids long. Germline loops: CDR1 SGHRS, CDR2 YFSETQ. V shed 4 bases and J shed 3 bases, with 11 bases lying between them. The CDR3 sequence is CASSEGGRYEQYF. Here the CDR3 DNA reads TGCGCCAGCAGCGAGGGAGGACGCTACGAGCAGTACTTC.

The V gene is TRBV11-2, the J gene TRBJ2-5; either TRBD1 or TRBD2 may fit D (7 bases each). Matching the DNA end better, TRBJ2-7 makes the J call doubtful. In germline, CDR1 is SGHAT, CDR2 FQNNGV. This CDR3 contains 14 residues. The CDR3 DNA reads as TGTGCCAGCAGACCCGCAGGGGGGGGACACGAGCAGTACTTC. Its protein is CASRPAGGGHEQYF.

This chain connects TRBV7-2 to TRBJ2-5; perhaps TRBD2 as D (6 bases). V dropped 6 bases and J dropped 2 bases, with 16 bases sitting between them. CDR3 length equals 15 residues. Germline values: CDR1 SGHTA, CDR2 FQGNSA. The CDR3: CASRYPGLPQETQYF. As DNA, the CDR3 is TGTGCCAGCAGGTATCCGGGACTGCCACAAGAGACCCAGTACTTC.

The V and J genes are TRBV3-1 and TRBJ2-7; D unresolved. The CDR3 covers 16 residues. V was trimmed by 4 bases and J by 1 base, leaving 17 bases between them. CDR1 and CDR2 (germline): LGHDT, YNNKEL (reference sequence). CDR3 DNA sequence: TGTGCCAGCAGCCCACAATGGGGTCGGATATCCTACGAGCAGTACTTC. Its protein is CASSPQWGRISYEQYF.

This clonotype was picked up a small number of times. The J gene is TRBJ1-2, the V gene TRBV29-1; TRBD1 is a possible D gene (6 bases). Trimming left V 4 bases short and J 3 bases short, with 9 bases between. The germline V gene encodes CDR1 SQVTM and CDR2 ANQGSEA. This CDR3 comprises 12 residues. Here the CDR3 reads CSVAPGDYGYTF. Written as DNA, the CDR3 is TGCAGCGTTGCCCCAGGGGACTATGGCTACACCTTC.